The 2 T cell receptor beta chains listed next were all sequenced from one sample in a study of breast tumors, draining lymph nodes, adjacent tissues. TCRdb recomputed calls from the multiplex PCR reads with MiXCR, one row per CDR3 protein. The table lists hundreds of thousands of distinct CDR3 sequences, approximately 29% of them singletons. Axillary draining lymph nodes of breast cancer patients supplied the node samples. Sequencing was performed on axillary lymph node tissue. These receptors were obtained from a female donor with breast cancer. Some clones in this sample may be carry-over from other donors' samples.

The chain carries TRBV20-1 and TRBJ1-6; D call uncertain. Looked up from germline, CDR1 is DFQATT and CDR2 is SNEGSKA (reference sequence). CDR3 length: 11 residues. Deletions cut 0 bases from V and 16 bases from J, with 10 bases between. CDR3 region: CSARDRAGLHF. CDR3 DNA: TGCAGTGCTAGAGATCGGGCAGGTCTCCACTTT.

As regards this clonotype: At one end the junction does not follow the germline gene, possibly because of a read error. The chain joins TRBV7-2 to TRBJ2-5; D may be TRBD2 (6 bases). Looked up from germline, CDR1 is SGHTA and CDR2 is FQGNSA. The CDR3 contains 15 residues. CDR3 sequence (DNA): TGTGCCAGCAGCCTAAACGGACGGAGGGAAGAGACCCAGCACTTC. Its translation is CASSLNGRREETQHF.